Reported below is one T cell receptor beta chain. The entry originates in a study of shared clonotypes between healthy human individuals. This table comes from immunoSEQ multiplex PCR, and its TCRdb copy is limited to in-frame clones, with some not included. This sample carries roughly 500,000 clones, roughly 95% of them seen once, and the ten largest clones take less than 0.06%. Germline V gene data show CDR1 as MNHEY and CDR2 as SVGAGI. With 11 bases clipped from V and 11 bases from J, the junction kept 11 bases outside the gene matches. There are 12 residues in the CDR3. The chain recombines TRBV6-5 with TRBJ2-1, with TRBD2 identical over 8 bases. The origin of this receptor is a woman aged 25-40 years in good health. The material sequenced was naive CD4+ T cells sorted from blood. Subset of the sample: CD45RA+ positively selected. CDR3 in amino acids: CACGPGGEKQFF. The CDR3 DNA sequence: TGTGCCTGCGGGCCGGGGGGGGAGAAGCAGTTCTTC.